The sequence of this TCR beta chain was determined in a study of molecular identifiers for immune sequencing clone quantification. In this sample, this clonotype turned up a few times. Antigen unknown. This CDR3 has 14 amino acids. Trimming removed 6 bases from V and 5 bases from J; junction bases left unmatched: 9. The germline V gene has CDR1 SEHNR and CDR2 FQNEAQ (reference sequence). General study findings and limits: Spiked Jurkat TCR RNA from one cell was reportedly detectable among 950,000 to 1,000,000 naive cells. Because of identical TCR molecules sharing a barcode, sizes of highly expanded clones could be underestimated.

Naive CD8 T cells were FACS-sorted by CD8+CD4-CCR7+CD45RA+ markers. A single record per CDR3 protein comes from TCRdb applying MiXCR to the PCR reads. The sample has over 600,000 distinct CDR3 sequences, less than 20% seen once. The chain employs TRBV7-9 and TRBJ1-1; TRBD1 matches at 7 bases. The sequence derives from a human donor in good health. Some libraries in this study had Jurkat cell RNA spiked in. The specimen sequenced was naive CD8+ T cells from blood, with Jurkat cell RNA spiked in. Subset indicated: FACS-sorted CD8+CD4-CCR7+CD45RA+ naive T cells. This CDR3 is CASRPSGTATEAFF. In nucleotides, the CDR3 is TGTGCCAGCAGACCCTCCGGGACAGCAACTGAAGCTTTCTTT.